The clone carrying this T cell receptor beta chain was seen just once. Germline values: CDR1 SGHAT, CDR2 FQNNGV. The J segment lost 5 bases and the V segment lost 5 bases, leaving 6 bases of the junction unmatched. This CDR3 is built from 14 residues. The data derive from a study of T cell changes during pregnancy in multiple sclerosis. Generated by immunoSEQ multiplex PCR, the TCRdb table keeps only in-frame clones and is missing some. Of some 100,000 clones listed, around 92% are singletons. The TCR was taken from a female donor with multiple sclerosis, enrolled in a pregnancy study. The input for sequencing was peripheral blood, taken after pregnancy. This chain joins TRBV11-2 and TRBJ1-2; 9 bases agree with TRBD1. In DNA, the CDR3 is TGTGCCAGCAGCCAAACGACAGGGGGGTATGGCTACACCTTC. Translated, it gives CASSQTTGGYGYTF.